This paragraph reports one TCR beta chain. The antigen it binds to is not known. The source of the sample is a study of monozygotic twins with inflammatory bowel disease (dated by TCRdb to about 2019). Background for the entire study: In total, 28 monozygotic twin pairs made up the full study: 19 Danish pairs, all IBD-discordant, plus nine German pairs, of which four were IBD-concordant and five were IBD-discordant. Disease-associated traits were sought mainly through comparisons between IBD patients and their genetically identical healthy co-twins within discordant pairs. Each individual had, on average, about 151 000 unique TCRalpha sequences and 181 000 unique TCRbeta sequences available for analysis.

General findings and caveats noted by the study authors: Distinction between different T cell subtypes could not be achieved in the analysis. TCRbeta repertoire diversity, by inverse Simpson index, was decreased in IBD patients compared with their healthy co-twins. Repertoire similarity did not differ between concordant and discordant twins, possibly due to limited statistical power. Because patients were on differing immunosuppressive treatments, the repertoires may have picked up extra background noise and inter-individual variability. Compared with healthy twins, IBD patients had fewer clonotypes in common with other individuals, a difference most pronounced in patients showing signs of disease activity. No single strong signal or clonotype linked to IBD turned up in the results, so the idea that one exists was not supported.

An approximately 2.5 ml peripheral blood sample was drawn into PAXgene tubes per donor and stored at -80°C. Without any T cell sorting, total RNA was extracted from whole blood using the PAXgene blood miRNA kit on an automated QIAcube. Peripheral blood from monozygotic twin pairs concordant or discordant for inflammatory bowel disease was subjected to deep TCRalpha and TCRbeta repertoire profiling with unique molecular barcoding. For every twin pair, smoking habits were documented, and each individual was categorised as a current, former or never smoker. Libraries came from 5' RACE. The input for every TCR library was roughly 3.5 ug of total RNA. For each sample, cDNA synthesis with SMARTScribe reverse transcriptase was split into eight separate reactions. During cDNA synthesis, template switching was used to introduce unique molecular identifiers that contained a 6-nucleotide sample barcode. Two nested PCRs of roughly 16 and 10 cycles amplified the TCRalpha and TCRbeta cDNA, and bead purification followed each PCR. Before amplification, cDNA was treated with uracil DNA-glycosylase and purified using the QIAquick PCR purification kit. The second PCR added Illumina TruSeq-compatible adapters along with sample-specific barcodes. Library quality and concentration were checked on TapeStation and Qubit, and libraries were pooled at around 5.3 ng each. Sequencing of the pooled libraries was done on an Illumina HiSeq2500 single-index Rapid Run using custom sequencing primers and 2 x 100 bp reads. From the authors' description of their analysis: MiGEC version 1.2.6 was used for UMI-based consensus assembly, which corrected PCR and sequencing errors. V(D)J alignment, clonotype assembly and CDR3 extraction were performed with MiXCR version 2.1.1. To normalise gene usage, clonotype sharing and MAIT/NKT TCR abundance, the top 1000, 10 000 and 20 000 clonotypes in each sample were analysed. Diversity was computed as the inverse Simpson index with the vegan R package after downsampling to 27 000 UMIs. Paired Mann-Whitney U tests were applied to discordant twin pairs, and Benjamini-Hochberg correction was used for multiple testing. TCRdb reprocessed the reads and assigns one entry to each CDR3 protein sequence, leaving out DNA. It is TCRdb's table, rather than the study itself, that gives the V and J calls and clone size. The sample table holds approximately 330,000 distinct CDR3 sequences. The ten largest clones add up to 2% to 2.5% of the sample.

The CDR1 and CDR2 encoded by the germline V gene are ENHRY and SYGVKD. The CDR3 holds 20 amino acids from the cysteine to the phenylalanine. DNA for this receptor is not on file. The clonotype originates from a human donor with ulcerative colitis or Crohn's disease, or a healthy co-twin of an affected twin (not recorded which). Material for sequencing was blood. The V gene is TRBV10-3 and the J gene is TRBJ2-1; the TCRdb D gene call, TRBD2, has no DNA to confirm it. The CDR3: CAISGRTSGGGAEPRNEQFF.